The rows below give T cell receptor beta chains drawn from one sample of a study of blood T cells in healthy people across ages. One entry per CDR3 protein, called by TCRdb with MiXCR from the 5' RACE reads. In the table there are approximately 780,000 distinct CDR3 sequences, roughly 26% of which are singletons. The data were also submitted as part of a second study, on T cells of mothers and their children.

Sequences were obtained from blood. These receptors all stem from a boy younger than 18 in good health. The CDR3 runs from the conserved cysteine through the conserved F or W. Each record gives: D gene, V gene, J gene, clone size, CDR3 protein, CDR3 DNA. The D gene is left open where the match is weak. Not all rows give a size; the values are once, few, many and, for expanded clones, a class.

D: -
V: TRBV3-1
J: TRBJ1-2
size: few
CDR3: CASSHDRDGLGGYTF
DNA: TGTGCCAGCAGCCATGACCGGGACGGCCTTGGAGGCTACACCTTC

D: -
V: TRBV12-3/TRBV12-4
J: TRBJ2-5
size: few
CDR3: CASSLEGGGQETQYF
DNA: TGTGCCAGCAGTTTAGAGGGGGGAGGCCAAGAGACCCAGTACTTC

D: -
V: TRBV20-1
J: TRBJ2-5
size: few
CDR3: CSARRDDETQYF
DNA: TGCAGTGCTAGGCGGGACGATGAGACCCAGTACTTC

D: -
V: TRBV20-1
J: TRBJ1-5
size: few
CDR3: CSARSRSPSNQPQHF
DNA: TGCAGTGCTAGATCGAGGTCGCCTAGCAATCAGCCCCAGCATTTT

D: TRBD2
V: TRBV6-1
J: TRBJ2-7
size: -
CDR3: CAGSARLAGASYEQYF
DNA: TGTGCCGGCAGTGCACGACTAGCGGGGGCCTCCTACGAGCAGTACTTC

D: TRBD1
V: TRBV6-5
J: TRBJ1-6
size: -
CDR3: CASSYLGTGSSPLHF
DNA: TGTGCCAGCAGTTACCTGGGGACAGGGAGTTCACCCCTCCACTTT

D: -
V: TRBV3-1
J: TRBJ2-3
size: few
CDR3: CASSQPLWGGKSTDTQYF
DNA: TGTGCCAGCAGCCAACCCCTATGGGGTGGGAAGAGCACAGATACGCAGTATTTT

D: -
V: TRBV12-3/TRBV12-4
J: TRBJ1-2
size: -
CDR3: CASSSNREGYGYTF
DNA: TGTGCCAGCAGCTCAAACAGGGAGGGCTATGGCTACACCTTC

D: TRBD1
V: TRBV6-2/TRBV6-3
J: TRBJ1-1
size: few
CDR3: CASTYLFRDRVLIPTPNTEAFF
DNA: TGTGCCAGCACCTACTTATTCAGGGACAGGGTCCTAATCCCTACCCCGAACACTGAAGCTTTCTTT

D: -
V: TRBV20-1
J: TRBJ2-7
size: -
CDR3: CSARAGLYYEQYF
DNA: TGCAGTGCTAGAGCCGGCCTCTACTACGAGCAGTACTTC

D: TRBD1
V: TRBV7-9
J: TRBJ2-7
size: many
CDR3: CASRPGGSSYEQYF
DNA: TGTGCCAGCAGACCAGGGGGTTCCAGCTACGAGCAGTACTTC

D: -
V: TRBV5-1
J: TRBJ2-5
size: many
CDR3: CASSGGQETQYF
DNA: TGTGCCAGCTCTGGGGGCCAAGAGACCCAGTACTTC

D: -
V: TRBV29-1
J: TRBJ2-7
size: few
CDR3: CSVEDGSGPYEQYF
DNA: TGCAGCGTTGAAGATGGGAGCGGGCCCTACGAGCAGTACTTC

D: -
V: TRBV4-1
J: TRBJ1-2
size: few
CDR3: CASSQGDKAGYTF
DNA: TGCGCCAGCAGCCAAGGGGACAAGGCGGGCTACACCTTC

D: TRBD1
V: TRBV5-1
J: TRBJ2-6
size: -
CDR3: CASRPGQGETGANVLTF
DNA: TGCGCCAGCAGGCCGGGACAGGGAGAGACTGGGGCCAACGTCCTGACTTTC

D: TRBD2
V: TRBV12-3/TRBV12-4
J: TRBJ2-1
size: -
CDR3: CASSPGGAREQFF
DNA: TGTGCCAGCAGCCCCGGGGGGGCCAGGGAGCAGTTCTTC

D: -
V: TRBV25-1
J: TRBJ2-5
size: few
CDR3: CASSAVQVRETQYF
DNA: TGTGCCAGCAGTGCGGTACAGGTTCGGGAGACCCAGTACTTC

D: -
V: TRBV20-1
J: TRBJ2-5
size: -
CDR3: CSARQGTHKYF
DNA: TGCAGTGCTAGGCAAGGGACACACAAGTACTTC

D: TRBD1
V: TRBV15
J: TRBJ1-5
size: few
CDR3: CATSRSQGAAHQPQHF
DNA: TGTGCCACCAGCAGATCCCAGGGGGCGGCCCATCAGCCCCAGCATTTT

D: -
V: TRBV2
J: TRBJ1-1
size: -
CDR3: CASLRVGKWRGNTEAFF
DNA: TGTGCCAGCCTGAGGGTGGGGAAATGGAGAGGGAACACTGAAGCTTTCTTT

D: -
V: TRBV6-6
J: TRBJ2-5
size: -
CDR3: CASSLTGRGRGETQYF
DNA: TGTGCCAGCAGTCTTACGGGGCGGGGGCGAGGAGAGACCCAGTACTTC

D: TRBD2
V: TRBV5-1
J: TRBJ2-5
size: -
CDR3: CASMKQAGSGEQYF
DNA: TGCGCCAGCATGAAACAGGCCGGGAGCGGGGAGCAGTACTTC

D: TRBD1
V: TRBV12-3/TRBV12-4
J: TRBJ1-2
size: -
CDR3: CASGTGALYGYTF
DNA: TGTGCCTCCGGGACAGGCGCTCTCTATGGCTACACCTTC

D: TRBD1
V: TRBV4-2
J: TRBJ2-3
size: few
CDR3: CASTRGQGAKDTQYF
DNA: TGTGCCAGCACCCGGGGGCAGGGGGCTAAAGATACGCAGTATTTT

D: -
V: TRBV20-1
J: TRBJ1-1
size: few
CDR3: CSASPLMNTEAFF
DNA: TGCAGTGCTAGCCCGTTAATGAACACTGAAGCTTTCTTT

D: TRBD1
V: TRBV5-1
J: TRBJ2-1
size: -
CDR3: CASSLLTGTGLNNEQFF
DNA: TGCGCCAGCAGCTTACTCACCGGGACAGGTCTGAACAATGAGCAGTTCTTC

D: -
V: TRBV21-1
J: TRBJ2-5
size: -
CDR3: CASSPNQGASGDQETQYF
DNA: TGTGCCAGCAGCCCGAACCAGGGAGCTAGCGGGGACCAAGAGACCCAGTACTTC

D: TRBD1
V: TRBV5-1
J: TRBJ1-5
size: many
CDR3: CASSLGAGGDGQPQHF
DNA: TGCGCCAGCAGCTTGGGGGCAGGGGGCGATGGTCAGCCCCAGCATTTT

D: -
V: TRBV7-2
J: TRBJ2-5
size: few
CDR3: CASSPTLETQYF
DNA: TGTGCCAGCAGCCCCACCTTGGAGACCCAGTACTTC

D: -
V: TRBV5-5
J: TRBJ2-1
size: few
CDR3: CASSQRGPPSYNEQFF
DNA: TGTGCCAGCAGTCAACGGGGGCCACCCTCCTACAATGAGCAGTTCTTC

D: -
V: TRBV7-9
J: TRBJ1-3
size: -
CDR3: CASSSSGPNRNTIYF
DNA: TGTGCCAGCAGCTCATCGGGACCAAACCGAAACACCATATATTTT

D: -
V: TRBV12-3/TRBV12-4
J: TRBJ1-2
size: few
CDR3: CASSFKVTWGYTF
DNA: TGTGCCAGCAGTTTTAAGGTCACCTGGGGCTACACCTTC

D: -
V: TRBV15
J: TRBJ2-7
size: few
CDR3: CATSSRTDSYEQYF
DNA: TGTGCCACCAGCAGTCGGACGGATTCCTACGAGCAGTACTTC

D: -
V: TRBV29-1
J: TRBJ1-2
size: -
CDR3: CSGSRGANYGYTF
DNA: TGCAGCGGAAGTAGAGGGGCGAACTATGGCTACACCTTC

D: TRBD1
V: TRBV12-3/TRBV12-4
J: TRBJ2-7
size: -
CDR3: CASCRGSSSYEQYF
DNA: TGTGCCAGCTGCAGGGGGTCTAGCTCCTACGAGCAGTACTTC

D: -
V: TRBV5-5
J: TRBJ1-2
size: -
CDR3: CASSLTGGGSTLYGYTF
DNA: TGTGCCAGCAGCTTGACCGGGGGCGGCTCGACTCTCTATGGCTACACCTTC

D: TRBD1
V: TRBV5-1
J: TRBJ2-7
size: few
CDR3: CASRSRTGDYEQYF
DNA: TGCGCCAGCAGAAGCCGGACAGGAGACTACGAGCAGTACTTC

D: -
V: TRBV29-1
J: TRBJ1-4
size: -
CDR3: CSVEGGGEKLFF
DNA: TGCAGCGTCGAAGGCGGGGGAGAAAAGCTGTTTTTT

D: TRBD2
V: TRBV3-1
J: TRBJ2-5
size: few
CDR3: CASSQDGTSEETQYF
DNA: TGTGCCAGCAGCCAAGATGGGACTAGCGAAGAGACCCAGTACTTC

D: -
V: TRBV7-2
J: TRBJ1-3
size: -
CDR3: CASSFLTGGNTIYF
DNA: TGTGCCAGCAGCTTCCTGACAGGAGGAAACACCATATATTTT

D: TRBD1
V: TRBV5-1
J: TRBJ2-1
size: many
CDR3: CASSSRTGSYNEQFF
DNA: TGCGCCAGCAGCTCACGGACAGGGAGCTACAATGAGCAGTTCTTC

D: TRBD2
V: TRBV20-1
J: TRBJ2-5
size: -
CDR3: CSARDELAGETQYF
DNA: TGCAGTGCTAGAGACGAACTAGCGGGAGAGACCCAGTACTTC